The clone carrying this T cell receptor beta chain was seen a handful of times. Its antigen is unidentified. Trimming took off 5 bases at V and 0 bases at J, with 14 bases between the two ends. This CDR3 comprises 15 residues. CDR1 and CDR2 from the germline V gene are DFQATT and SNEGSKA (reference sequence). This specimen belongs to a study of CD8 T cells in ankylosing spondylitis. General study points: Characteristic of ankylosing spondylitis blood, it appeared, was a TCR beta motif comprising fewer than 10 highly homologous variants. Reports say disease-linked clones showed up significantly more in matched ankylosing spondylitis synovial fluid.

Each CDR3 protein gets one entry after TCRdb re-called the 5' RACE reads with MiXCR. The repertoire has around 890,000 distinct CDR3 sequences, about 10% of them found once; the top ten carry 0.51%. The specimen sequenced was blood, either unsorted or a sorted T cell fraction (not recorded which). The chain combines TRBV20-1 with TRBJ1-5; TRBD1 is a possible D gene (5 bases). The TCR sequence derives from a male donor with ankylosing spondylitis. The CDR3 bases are TGCAGTGCTCCTAACTCCAGGGATAGCAATCAGCCCCAGCATTTT. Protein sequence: CSAPNSRDSNQPQHF.